The next 10 T cell receptor beta chains were all read from a single sample in a study of T cells in Graves' hyperthyroidism and ophthalmopathy (dated by TCRdb to the late 2010s). The method was multiplex PCR. Sequencing took place on an Illumina HiSeq 2000. Amplification of TCR beta CDR3 regions was carried out from RNA transcripts. The TCR CDR3 was subjected to a first round of RT-PCR using the HTBI primer set and the Qiagen OneStep RT-PCR kit. Starting from the raw public reads, TCRdb applied fastp trimming at Q25, assembled clones with MiXCR and retained in-frame beta chains. Duplicate CDR3 protein sequences are folded into a single record with the most common DNA and genes. The sample table contains 450,000 to 700,000 distinct CDR3 sequences; only one count was recorded for approximately 44% of them. The ten largest clonotypes hold roughly 19% of the sample. Sequenced: peripheral blood or thyroid tissue (not recorded which). The receptors originated from an adult woman with Graves' disease, either hyperthyroidism or ophthalmopathy (not recorded which).

The rearrangement links TRBV10-3 to TRBJ2-5; D possibly matches TRBD1 or TRBD2 (6 bases each). CDR1 ENHRY and CDR2 SYGVKD come from the germline V gene. This CDR3 has 14 residues. Trimming removed 8 bases from V and 3 bases from J, with 16 bases in between. CDR3 in amino acids: CAIAAPGGEETQYF. In nucleotides, the CDR3 is TGTGCCATCGCCGCGCCCGGGGGCGAAGAGACCCAGTACTTC.

The table lists this clonotype with a few counts. The J gene is TRBJ1-5, the V gene TRBV15; D ambiguous. The germline V gene has CDR1 LNHNV and CDR2 YYDKDF (reference sequence). This CDR3 has 15 amino acids. Deletions cut 3 bases from V and 7 bases from J, with 16 bases between. In nucleotides, the CDR3 is TGTGCCACCAGCAGCCCTGGGCTGGCGGCCCAGCCCCAGCATTTT. Amino acids: CATSSPGLAAQPQHF.

The chain has TRBV7-2 and TRBJ1-5, with TRBD1 as a possible D gene (5 bases). In germline, CDR1 is SGHTA, CDR2 FQGNSA. Trimming pared 5 bases from V and 6 bases from J, leaving 20 bases between. This CDR3 has 16 amino acids. The CDR3 here is CASSLGRRAGSQPQHF. The CDR3, as DNA: TGTGCCAGCAGCCTGGGTAGGCGGGCAGGGTCTCAGCCCCAGCATTTT.

This clonotype occurred many times. The chain links TRBV5-1 to TRBJ2-2; D remains unclear. CDR1 is SGHRS, CDR2 YFSETQ, per germline. The ends were cut back, 4 bases at V and 3 bases at J, with 7 bases in the middle. This CDR3 region has 13 residues. CDR3 region: CASSAADTGELFF. The CDR3 region has the DNA TGCGCCAGCAGCGCGGCAGACACCGGGGAGCTGTTTTTT.

At least ten counts were recorded for this clonotype. The V call is TRBV9, the J call TRBJ2-7; D may be TRBD1 or TRBD2 (5 bases each). The CDR3 consists of 16 residues. The V and J ends lost 0 bases and 1 base respectively, with 14 bases between them. CDR1 and CDR2 from the germline V gene are SGDLS and YYNGEE. DNA for the CDR3: TGTGCCAGCAGCGTAGTCGGGACGGATGATTCCTACGAGCAGTACTTC. It yields the protein CASSVVGTDDSYEQYF.

The chain couples TRBV10-3 to TRBJ1-1; no clear D gene. The length of the CDR3 is 13 residues. The germline CDR1 and CDR2 sequences are ENHRY and SYGVKD. Trimming removed 4 bases from V and 1 base from J, with 7 bases in between. Written as DNA, the CDR3 is TGTGCCATCAGTGGTCTAGAGAACACTGAAGCTTTCTTT. Encoded protein: CAISGLENTEAFF.

This clonotype showed up just a few times. The gene calls are TRBV3-1 and TRBJ2-7, with TRBD2 matching over 14 bases. Germline CDR1 and CDR2: LGHDT and YNNKEL (reference sequence). With 4 bases clipped from V and 4 bases from J, the junction kept 15 bases outside the gene matches. The CDR3 consists of 19 residues. In DNA, the CDR3 is TGTGCCAGCAGCCGCATCACACCTCCGACTAGCGGGAGGGAATACGAGCAGTACTTC. Protein: CASSRITPPTSGREYEQYF.

The chain carries TRBV7-9 and TRBJ1-2; D is unresolved. Between the trimmed V and J ends, which lost 7 bases and 7 bases, there was a span of 7 bases. There are 10 residues in the CDR3. The germline gives CDR1 SEHNR, CDR2 FQNEAQ (reference sequence). CDR3 amino acids: CASTVGGYTF. The CDR3 nucleotides are TGTGCCAGCACCGTCGGTGGCTACACCTTC.

The table lists this clonotype with many counts. The genes are TRBV28 and TRBJ1-2; D remains ambiguous. The V and J ends lost 2 bases and 4 bases respectively, with 14 bases between them. This CDR3 has 15 residues. Per germline, CDR1 MDHEN and CDR2 SYDVKM. CDR3: CASSLRPGRSYGYTF. The CDR3 coding sequence is TGTGCCAGCAGTTTAAGGCCAGGAAGGTCCTATGGCTACACCTTC.

On this clonotype itself: The missing conserved phenylalanine or tryptophan at the end of this CDR3 makes a read error likely. The limits of the CDR3 on the DNA are not certain, so only TCRdb's listed CDR3 is given. The chain links TRBV10-3 to TRBJ1-1. The CDR3 spans 8 residues, counting both ends. CDR1 ENHRY and CDR2 SYGVKD come from the germline V gene. The CDR3 here is CAISGGFL.